The 26 T cell receptor beta chains below were found in one sample sequenced in a study of cytomegalovirus exposure and HLA in healthy donors. 13 Jbeta primers and 60 Vbeta primers were used for the PCR. Profiling relied on immunoSEQ multiplex PCR, and the TCRdb table lists in-frame clones only, not all of them. The sample contains about 120,000 clones, about four fifths of which appear only once. Sequenced material: PBMCs. Receptor source: a man aged 30 to 39 in good health and CMV-seropositive.

This chain links TRBV7-9 with TRBJ2-1; D gene uncertain. Between the trimmed V and J ends, which lost 5 bases and 9 bases, there was a span of 11 bases. Germline V gene sequence: CDR1 SEHNR, CDR2 FQNEAQ (reference sequence). The CDR3 length is 12 residues. CDR3 nucleotide sequence: TGTGCCAGCAGCCTAACTCAAAGTGAGCAGTTCTTC. Protein product: CASSLTQSEQFF.

This clone was observed once. This chain links TRBV5-1 with TRBJ1-2, with 9 bases identical to TRBD1. CDR3 length equals 15 residues. V lost 4 bases and J lost 7; bases outside the gene matches: 11. From germline, CDR1 is SGHRS and CDR2 YFSETQ. CDR3 protein: CASSVGDRGTSGYTF. The CDR3 DNA sequence: TGCGCCAGCAGCGTGGGAGACAGGGGGACTTCTGGCTACACCTTC.

The chain is built from TRBV27 and TRBJ2-7; 8 positions match TRBD1. Germline values: CDR1 MNHEY, CDR2 SMNVEV (reference sequence). The CDR3 totals 15 residues. V lost 3 bases to trimming and J lost 2 bases; unmatched junction nucleotides: 6. CDR3 DNA: TGTGCCAGCAGTTTCCGGGGGACAGGAGCCTACGAGCAGTACTTC. This codes for CASSFRGTGAYEQYF.

This clone was observed a handful of times. This chain connects TRBV19 to TRBJ1-2, with 8 bases lining up with TRBD1. The CDR3 has 14 amino acids. Losses at the gene ends were 4 bases for V and 6 bases for J; bases not matched to a gene: 7. The germline CDR1 and CDR2 sequences are LNHDA and SQIVND (reference sequence). The CDR3 spells CASSRTTGVNGYTF. Written as DNA, the CDR3 is TGTGCCAGTAGTAGGACGACAGGGGTTAATGGCTACACCTTC.

V and J are TRBV6-1 and TRBJ1-1; a possible D gene is TRBD1 (6 bases). CDR3 length equals 15 residues. The V and J ends lost 5 bases and 3 bases respectively, with 16 bases between them. Germline-derived CDR1 and CDR2 are MNHNS and SASEGT. This chain's CDR3 is CASSPPGGRDTEAFF. CDR3 nucleotides: TGTGCCAGCAGTCCCCCGGGGGGGCGAGACACTGAAGCTTTCTTT.

This clone appeared a few times. This chain connects TRBV28 to TRBJ1-1; D might be TRBD1 (5 bases). Germline values: CDR1 MDHEN, CDR2 SYDVKM. CDR3 length equals 15 residues. V lost 2 bases, J lost 7 bases, and 17 bases lay in between. CDR3 region: CASSLMSWGGCEAFF. The DNA for the CDR3 is TGTGCCAGCAGTTTAATGTCCTGGGGGGGATGTGAAGCTTTCTTT. Complete variable domain (other parts from reference TRBV28 and TRBJ1-1): DVKVTQSSRYLVKRTGEKVFLECVQDMDHENMFWYRQDPGLGLRLIYFSYDVKMKEKGDIPEGYSVSREKKERFSLILESASTNQTSMYLCASSLMSWGGCEAFFGQGTRLTVV.

In regard to this clone: The junction and the germline gene differ at one end; a read error may be behind it. The chain links TRBV7-9 to TRBJ1-2; D possibly corresponds to TRBD1 (5 bases). The CDR3 contains 18 residues. CDR1 and CDR2 from the germline V gene are SEHNR and FQNEAQ (reference sequence). The chain's CDR3 is CSSSPPTSEDKKFNGYTF. In DNA form, the CDR3 reads TGTTCCAGCAGCCCGCCCACTTCAGAGGACAAAAAATTTAATGGCTACACCTTC. The variable domain in full, with the rest retrieved from reference TRBV7-9 and TRBJ1-2, is DTGVSQNPRHKITKRGQNVTFRCDPISEHNRLYWYRQTLGQGPEFLTYFQNEAQLEKSRLLSDRFSAERPKGSFSTLEIQRTEQGDSAMYLCSSSPPTSEDKKFNGYTFGSGTRLTVV.

The genes are TRBV2 and TRBJ2-5, with 9 positions matching TRBD1. Germline trimming cut 8 bases from V and 5 bases from J; bases unmatched to any gene: 9. This CDR3 spans 14 amino acids. CDR1 and CDR2 (germline): SNHLY, FYNNEI. The chain's CDR3 is CASSLAGTGETQYF. The CDR3 nucleotides read TGTGCCAGCTCCCTAGCCGGGACAGGGGAGACCCAGTACTTC.

This sequence joins TRBV7-2 and TRBJ2-5; 12 bases match TRBD2. The CDR3 covers 17 residues. J was trimmed by 5 bases and V by 5 bases; bases with no gene match: 12. Germline loops: CDR1 SGHTA, CDR2 FQGNSA. CDR3 residues: CASSPQTRLAGEETQYF. CDR3 nucleotide sequence: TGTGCCAGCAGCCCGCAAACCCGACTAGCGGGAGAGGAGACCCAGTACTTC.

This clone was found once. The J gene is TRBJ1-5, the V gene TRBV19; 9 bases align to TRBD1. This CDR3 spans 15 amino acids. Trimming at V came to 7 bases and at J to 4 bases, leaving 8 bases not matched to a gene. Germline V CDR1 and CDR2: LNHDA, SQIVND (reference sequence). Written as DNA, the CDR3 is TGTGCCAGTACCTGGGACAGGGACCTAAATCAGCCCCAGCATTTT. Its translation is CASTWDRDLNQPQHF. Filled out from reference TRBV19 and TRBJ1-5, the complete variable domain reads DGGITQSPKYLFRKEGQNVTLSCEQNLNHDAMYWYRQDPGQGLRLIYYSQIVNDFQKGDIAEGYSVSREKKESFPLTVTSAQKNPTAFYLCASTWDRDLNQPQHFGDGTRLSIL.

The genes are TRBV10-1 and TRBJ2-3; maybe TRBD2 (6 bases). Germline-derived CDR1 and CDR2 are WNHNN and SYGVQD (reference sequence). The CDR3 has 14 residues. Trimming pared 3 bases from V and 2 bases from J, leaving 9 bases between. The CDR3 nucleotides read TGCGCCAGCAGTGACGGGAGACTCACAGATACGCAGTATTTT. Translating gives CASSDGRLTDTQYF.

This clone was found once. V is TRBV27 and J is TRBJ2-7; the match to TRBD1 covers 7 bases. The germline V gene has CDR1 MNHEY and CDR2 SMNVEV (reference sequence). Germline trimming cut 6 bases from V and 2 bases from J; bases unmatched to any gene: 7. The CDR3 runs to 14 residues. DNA of the CDR3: TGTGCCAGCAGGGATCGGGACAGACCCTACGAGCAGTACGTC. It yields the protein CASRDRDRPYEQYV.

This chain joins TRBV9 and TRBJ2-5; a possible D gene is TRBD1 (6 bases). Germline V CDR1 and CDR2: SGDLS, YYNGEE. The V gene lost 0 bases and the J gene lost 5 bases, with 14 bases spanning the gap. This CDR3 contains 15 residues. The CDR3 DNA reads TGTGCCAGCAGCGTAGGATGGGGGCTGGTGGAGACCCAGTACTTC. It codes for CASSVGWGLVETQYF.

This clone was recorded a few times. This chain links TRBV4-1 with TRBJ2-3; TRBD2 might be the D (7 bases). Germline CDR1 and CDR2: MGHRA and YSYEKL. V gave up 0 bases and J gave up 4 bases, with 26 bases separating them. This CDR3 region has 20 residues. CDR3 residues: CASSQEGGRGHHTSADTQYF. CDR3 DNA: TGCGCCAGCAGCCAAGAAGGAGGGCGGGGGCACCACACTAGCGCAGATACGCAGTATTTT.

This chain connects TRBV9 to TRBJ1-1; D remains unclear. The CDR3 extends over 13 amino acids. CDR1 is SGDLS and CDR2 is YYNGEE in the germline V gene. V gave up 2 bases and J gave up 3 bases, with 8 bases separating them. CDR3 sequence reads: CASSVQVYTEAFF. For the CDR3, the DNA is TGTGCCAGCAGCGTTCAGGTTTACACTGAAGCTTTCTTT.

This chain uses TRBV7-8 with TRBJ1-5; 10 positions agree with TRBD1. J gave up 5 bases and V 5 bases, and 6 bases lay outside the gene matches. The germline CDR1 and CDR2 sequences are SGHVS and FQNEAQ. CDR3 length: 15 amino acids. CDR3 sequence (DNA): TGTGCCAGCAGCCTGCCCGGGACAGGGGATCAGCCCCAGCATTTT. This codes for CASSLPGTGDQPQHF. Variable domain in full (rest from reference TRBV7-8 and TRBJ1-5): GAGVSQSPRYKVAKRGQDVALRCDPISGHVSLFWYQQALGQGPEFLTYFQNEAQLDKSGLPSDRFFAERPEGSVSTLKIQRTQQEDSAVYLCASSLPGTGDQPQHFGDGTRLSIL.

V is TRBV6-5 and J is TRBJ2-2; 8 bases fit TRBD1. CDR1 is MNHEY, CDR2 SVGAGI, per germline. The CDR3 is 14 residues long. The V gene end was trimmed by 0 bases and the J gene end by 13 bases; junction bases not matched to a gene: 7. CDR3 region: CASSYSGAGGGLFF. Written as DNA, the CDR3 is TGTGCCAGCAGTTACTCGGGGGCAGGGGGCGGGCTGTTTTTT.

The chain joins TRBV4-1 to TRBJ2-1, with 9 bases identical to TRBD2. Trimming at V came to 4 bases and at J to 0 bases, leaving 7 bases not matched to a gene. CDR1 is MGHRA and CDR2 is YSYEKL in the germline V gene. The CDR3 is 17 amino acids. CDR3 DNA sequence: TGCGCCAGCAGCCTCTTTGCTAGCGGGGTCTCCTACAATGAGCAGTTCTTC. This encodes CASSLFASGVSYNEQFF.

The V gene is TRBV13, the J gene TRBJ2-7; D gene uncertain. V was shortened by 1 base and J by 0 bases, with 4 bases between the two germline ends. CDR3 length equals 13 residues. Germline CDR1 and CDR2: PRHDT and FYEKMQ (reference sequence). CDR3 residues: CASSLAHSYEQYF. The CDR3 region has the DNA TGTGCCAGCAGCTTAGCCCACTCCTACGAGCAGTACTTC.

With respect to this clone: An end of the junction differs from the germline gene, which may be a read error. The rearrangement links TRBV2 to TRBJ1-5; maybe TRBD1 (5 bases). This CDR3 spans 12 amino acids. Germline assignment: CDR1 SNHLY and CDR2 FYNNEI. The CDR3 region is CASSEDSQPQHF. In DNA form, the CDR3 reads TGTGCCAGCAGCGAAGACAGTCAGCCCCAGCATTTT.

V and J are TRBV11-2 and TRBJ1-1; D is undetermined. Trimming pared 5 bases from V and 1 base from J, leaving 8 bases between. Germline CDR1 and CDR2: SGHAT and FQNNGV. The CDR3 totals 13 residues. For the CDR3, the DNA is TGTGCCAGCAGCCTAAGAGGGAACACTGAAGCTTTCTTT. It is translated as CASSLRGNTEAFF.

The rearrangement uses TRBV28 and TRBJ2-6; D possibly corresponds to TRBD1 (5 bases). Germline CDR1 MDHEN, CDR2 SYDVKM. The CDR3 contains 13 residues. V lost 10 bases and J 4 bases, leaving 11 bases between the germline ends. CDR3 bases: TGTGCCATAAACCAGGGCGGGGCCAACGTCCTGACTTTC. Its protein is CAINQGGANVLTF. Full variable domain (remainder filled in from reference TRBV28 and TRBJ2-6): DVKVTQSSRYLVKRTGEKVFLECVQDMDHENMFWYRQDPGLGLRLIYFSYDVKMKEKGDIPEGYSVSREKKERFSLILESASTNQTSMYLCAINQGGANVLTFGAGSRLTVL.

This CDR3 is CASSSQADTQYF. Written as DNA, the CDR3 is TGTGCCAGCAGTTCACAGGCAGATACGCAGTATTTT. V gene TRBV28 combines with J gene TRBJ2-3; the D gene is possibly TRBD1 (5 bases). CDR1 is MDHEN and CDR2 is SYDVKM in the germline V gene. V was pared by 4 bases and J by 4 bases, with 6 bases between. The CDR3 covers 12 residues.

The chain couples TRBV7-2 to TRBJ2-4; TRBD2 matches at 8 bases. Trimming removed 4 bases from V and 15 bases from J; junction bases left unmatched: 5. CDR1 and CDR2 from the germline V gene are SGHTA and FQGNSA. This CDR3 is built from 11 residues. The CDR3 DNA follows: TGTGCCAGCAGCTCCTGGACTAGCACGTACTTC. It translates to CASSSWTSTYF.

The rearrangement joins TRBV5-1 to TRBJ2-7; a weak D match, TRBD1 (6 bases). The germline V gene has CDR1 SGHRS and CDR2 YFSETQ. Trimming stripped 3 bases from V and 7 bases from J, with 20 bases between. The CDR3 totals 15 residues. CDR3 in amino acids: CASSSGAGESEEQYV. CDR3 DNA sequence: TGCGCCAGCAGCTCAGGGGCCGGGGAGTCAGAAGAGCAGTACGTC.

V usage is TRBV29-1 and J usage is TRBJ2-3; the D is unclear. Trimming removed 7 bases at V and 2 bases at J, with 16 bases between. This CDR3 spans 14 amino acids. CDR1 SQVTM and CDR2 ANQGSEA come from the germline V gene. The CDR3 coding sequence is TGCAGCGCTCAGAGGTCAAAGGTCACAGATACGCAGTATTTT. It encodes CSAQRSKVTDTQYF.